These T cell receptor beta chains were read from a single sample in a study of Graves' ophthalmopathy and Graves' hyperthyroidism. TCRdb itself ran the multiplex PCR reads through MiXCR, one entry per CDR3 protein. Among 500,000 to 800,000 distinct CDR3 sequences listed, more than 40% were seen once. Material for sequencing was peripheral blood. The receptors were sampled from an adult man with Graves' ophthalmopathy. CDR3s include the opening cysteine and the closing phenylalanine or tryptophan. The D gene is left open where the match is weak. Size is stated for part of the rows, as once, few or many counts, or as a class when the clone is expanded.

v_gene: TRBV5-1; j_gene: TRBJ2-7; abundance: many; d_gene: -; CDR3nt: TGCGCCAGCAGCTTGGAACAGGGCGGCTCCTACGAGCAGTACTTC; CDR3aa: CASSLEQGGSYEQYF
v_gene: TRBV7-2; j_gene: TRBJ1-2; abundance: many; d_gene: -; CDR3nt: TGTGCCAGCAGCTTATCAGGGAGTAACTATGGCTACACCTTC; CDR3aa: CASSLSGSNYGYTF
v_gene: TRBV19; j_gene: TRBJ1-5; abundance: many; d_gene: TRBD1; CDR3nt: TGTGCCTCAACGACAGGGGACAATCAGCCCCAGCATTTT; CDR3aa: CASTTGDNQPQHF
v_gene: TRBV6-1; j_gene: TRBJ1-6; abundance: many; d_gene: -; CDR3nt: TGTGCCAGCAGTGAACATGGTGTACGTTCACCCCTCCACTTT; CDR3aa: CASSEHGVRSPLHF
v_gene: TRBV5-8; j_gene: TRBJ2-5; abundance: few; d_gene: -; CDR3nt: TGTGCCAGCAGCCAAGGGCCAGGGGCGAAGACCCAGTACTTC; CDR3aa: CASSQGPGAKTQYF
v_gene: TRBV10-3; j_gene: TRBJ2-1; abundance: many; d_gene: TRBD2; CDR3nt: TGTGCCATCAGTGAGCTATTGGGGACTAGCGGGAGGAATGAGCAGTTCTTC; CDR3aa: CAISELLGTSGRNEQFF
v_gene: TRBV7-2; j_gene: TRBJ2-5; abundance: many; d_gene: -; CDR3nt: TGTGCCAGCAGCTTCTCCAGGGAAGAGACCCAGTACTTC; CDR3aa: CASSFSREETQYF
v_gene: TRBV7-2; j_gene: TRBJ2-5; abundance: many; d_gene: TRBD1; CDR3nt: TGTGCCAGCAGCCTAAGCCGGGACAGGGGAGAGACCCAGTACTTC; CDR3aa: CASSLSRDRGETQYF
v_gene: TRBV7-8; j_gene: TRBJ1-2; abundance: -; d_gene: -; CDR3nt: TGTGCCAGCAGCCATGACCGCACCGGGGAAGACTATGGCTACACCTTC; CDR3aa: CASSHDRTGEDYGYTF
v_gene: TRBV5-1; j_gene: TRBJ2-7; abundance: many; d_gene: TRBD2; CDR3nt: TGCGCCAGCAGCTTGCGCGGACTAGCCTACGAGCAGTACTTC; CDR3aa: CASSLRGLAYEQYF
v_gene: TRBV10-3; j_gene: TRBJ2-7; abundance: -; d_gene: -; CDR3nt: TGTGCCATCAGTGCGGCGGGGCCCTACAATGAGCAGTACTTC; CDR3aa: CAISAAGPYNEQYF
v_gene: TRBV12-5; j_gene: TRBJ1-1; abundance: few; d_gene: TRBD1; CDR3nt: TGTGCTAGTGGTTCTACGGGACAGGGGAACACTGAAGCTTTCTTT; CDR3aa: CASGSTGQGNTEAFF
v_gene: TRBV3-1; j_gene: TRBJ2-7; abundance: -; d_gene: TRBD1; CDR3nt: TGTGCCAGCAGCCAAGTACCGGGACAGGGCTACGAGCAGTACTTC; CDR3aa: CASSQVPGQGYEQYF
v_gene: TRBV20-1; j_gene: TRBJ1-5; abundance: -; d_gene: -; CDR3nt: TGCAGTGCTAGGGTCGGGAACGGCAATCAGCCCCAGCATTTT; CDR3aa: CSARVGNGNQPQHF
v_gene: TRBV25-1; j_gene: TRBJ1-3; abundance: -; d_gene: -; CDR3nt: TGTGCCAGCTCACCACAACAGGTTTCTGGAAACACCATATATTTT; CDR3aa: CASSPQQVSGNTIYF
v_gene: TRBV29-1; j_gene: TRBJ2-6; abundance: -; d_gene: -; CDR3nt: TGCAGTGCGAGGGGAGTAAACACTGAAGCTTTC; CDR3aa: CSARGVNTEAF